The rows below give T cell receptor beta chains drawn from one sample of a study of T-cell reconstitution after alpha-beta-depleted transplantation in children. TCRdb independently ran MiXCR on the PCR reads; one entry per CDR3 protein. The table includes about 600,000 distinct CDR3 sequences, under 25% detected once. The sequencing used PBMCs, mostly from graft donor cells, collected 360 days after TCRalphabeta/CD19-depleted stem cell transplant. These receptor sequences come from a boy under three years old who had a stem cell transplant for acute myeloid leukemia, so the T cells may come from the graft donor. Each CDR3 is given with its conserved first and last residue. The order of the fields is V gene, clone size, J gene, D gene, CDR3 protein, CDR3 DNA. D genes are given only for firm matches. A clone size is listed for some rows: how often the clone was seen (once, few, many), or a class if it is expanded.

TRBV6-5,.,TRBJ2-5,.,CASSYRPRETQYF,TGTGCCAGCAGCTACAGGCCACGGGAGACCCAGTACTTC
TRBV4-3,.,TRBJ2-1,TRBD2,CASSQVGLAGDEQFF,TGCGCCAGCAGCCAAGTAGGACTAGCGGGGGATGAGCAGTTCTTC
TRBV11-3,.,TRBJ2-2,.,CASSLVWGFHSSHYRVFAGELFF,TGTGCCAGCAGCTTAGTTTGGGGCTTCCATTCGTCCCACTACAGGGTTTTCGCCGGGGAGCTGTTTTTT
TRBV7-2,few,TRBJ2-3,TRBD2,CASSSRGAGGPDTQYF,TGTGCCAGCAGCTCTCGTGGAGCGGGGGGGCCAGATACGCAGTATTTT
TRBV29-1,.,TRBJ1-2,.,CSVVRQSYGYTF,TGCAGCGTTGTAAGGCAATCCTATGGCTACACCTTC
TRBV10-3,.,TRBJ1-1,.,CAIRGPQGVNTEAFF,TGTGCCATCAGAGGGCCACAGGGAGTAAACACTGAAGCTTTCTTT
TRBV2,few,TRBJ2-5,TRBD1,CASGTGGSPGGTQYF,TGTGCCAGCGGGACAGGGGGGTCACCCGGGGGGACCCAGTACTTC
TRBV20-1,many,TRBJ2-3,TRBD2,CSASLAGTDTQYF,TGCAGTGCTTCACTAGCGGGCACAGATACGCAGTATTTT
TRBV4-1,.,TRBJ1-1,.,CASSPAPMDTEAFF,TGCGCCAGCAGCCCTGCCCCCATGGACACTGAAGCTTTCTTT
TRBV6-1,.,TRBJ2-5,TRBD1,CASRGDRGQFEETQYF,TGTGCCAGCAGGGGTGACAGGGGGCAATTTGAAGAGACCCAGTACTTC
TRBV18,.,TRBJ1-2,.,CASSPLGRDYGYTF,TGTGCCAGCTCACCACTGGGCAGGGACTATGGCTACACCTTC
TRBV28,.,TRBJ2-2,.,CASNQHLGYTGELFF,TGTGCCAGCAACCAACATTTGGGGTACACCGGGGAGCTGTTTTTT
TRBV20-1,.,TRBJ2-2,.,CSAPPRQGLTGELFF,TGCAGTGCCCCGCCCCGGCAGGGGCTCACCGGGGAGCTGTTTTTT
TRBV6-5,many,TRBJ2-1,.,CASSPRQSSYNEQFF,TGTGCCAGCAGCCCCCGGCAGAGCTCCTACAATGAGCAGTTCTTC
TRBV6-1,.,TRBJ1-1,TRBD1,CASRPGQMRNTEAFF,TGTGCCAGCAGGCCGGGACAGATGAGAAACACTGAAGCTTTCTTT
TRBV28,many,TRBJ1-5,TRBD1,CASGQGGYSNQPQHF,TGTGCCAGTGGACAGGGCGGGTATAGCAATCAGCCCCAGCATTTT
TRBV21-1,many,TRBJ2-7,.,CASSNLGGQQPYEQYF,TGTGCCAGCAGCAATTTGGGGGGGCAGCAACCCTACGAGCAGTACTTC
TRBV24-1,few,TRBJ2-3,.,CATSDPTTDSQPTDTQYF,TGTGCCACCAGTGATCCCACAACGGACAGCCAACCCACAGATACGCAGTATTTT
TRBV29-1,many,TRBJ1-4,.,CSVVRPDEKLFF,TGCAGCGTTGTGAGGCCCGATGAAAAACTGTTTTTT
TRBV12-3/TRBV12-4,few,TRBJ1-1,.,CASSPRPTMNTEAFF,TGTGCCAGCAGTCCCCGGCCTACTATGAACACTGAAGCTTTCTTT
TRBV6-2/TRBV6-3,.,TRBJ2-1,.,CASSYSLRGSDEQFF,TGTGCCAGCAGTTACTCTCTTCGAGGTTCTGATGAGCAGTTCTTC
TRBV11-3,few,TRBJ1-2,.,CASSIIGRPTLHTF,TGTGCCAGCAGCATAATCGGGAGACCTACTCTCCACACCTTC
TRBV7-6,.,TRBJ2-7,.,CASSSSSREAYGYEQYF,TGTGCCAGCAGCTCCTCATCCAGGGAGGCGTACGGCTACGAGCAGTACTTC
TRBV12-3/TRBV12-4,.,TRBJ1-6,.,CASSFGGGSSPLHF,TGTGCCAGCAGTTTCGGCGGGGGAAGTTCACCCCTCCACTTT
TRBV18,few,TRBJ1-1,.,CAIRPGGPGNTEAFF,TGTGCGATCCGGCCGGGGGGACCAGGGAACACTGAAGCTTTCTTT
TRBV20-1,many,TRBJ2-1,.,CSARMGGISNEQFF,TGCAGTGCTAGAATGGGCGGGATCTCCAATGAGCAGTTCTTC
TRBV7-9,many,TRBJ2-1,TRBD1,CASSLGGQGNEQFF,TGTGCCAGCAGCTTAGGAGGACAGGGCAATGAGCAGTTCTTC
TRBV20-1,many,TRBJ2-7,TRBD2,CSARPGSGGEQYF,TGCAGTGCCAGACCGGGTTCGGGGGGCGAGCAGTACTTC
TRBV28,many,TRBJ1-2,TRBD1,CASSLNRGNYGYTF,TGTGCCAGCAGTTTAAACAGGGGAAACTATGGCTACACCTTC
TRBV6-5,few,TRBJ2-2,TRBD1,CASSYSPTGMPGELFF,TGTGCCAGCAGTTACTCGCCGACAGGGATGCCCGGGGAGCTGTTTTTT
TRBV29-1,many,TRBJ2-1,TRBD2,CSVGGLGDGRNEQFF,TGCAGCGTTGGGGGTCTGGGGGACGGGAGGAATGAGCAGTTCTTC
TRBV9,few,TRBJ2-2,.,CASSVSPNTGELFF,TGTGCCAGCAGCGTTAGTCCTAACACCGGGGAGCTGTTTTTT
TRBV20-1,.,TRBJ2-3,.,CSATAWDIVSTDTQYF,TGCAGTGCCACCGCCTGGGACATAGTTAGCACAGATACGCAGTATTTT
TRBV12-3/TRBV12-4,few,TRBJ2-3,.,CASRAGPTDTQYF,TGTGCCAGCAGGGCGGGACCCACAGATACGCAGTATTTT
TRBV29-1,.,TRBJ1-1,.,CSVEGVRGSNTEAFF,TGCAGCGTTGAAGGCGTCCGGGGGTCGAACACTGAAGCTTTCTTT
TRBV4-1,many,TRBJ2-2,.,CASRGEGDTGELFF,TGCGCCAGCAGGGGAGAGGGGGACACCGGGGAGCTGTTTTTT
TRBV30,many,TRBJ2-5,.,CAWREFTQETQYF,TGTGCCTGGAGGGAGTTTACCCAAGAGACCCAGTACTTC
TRBV20-1,.,TRBJ1-1,.,CSASRGDTRTFF,TGCAGTGCTAGTCGGGGGGATACGAGGACTTTCTTT
TRBV6-5,.,TRBJ1-2,TRBD1,CASSYGSTGFGYGYTF,TGTGCCAGCAGTTACGGATCGACAGGGTTTGGCTATGGCTACACCTTC
TRBV7-3,.,TRBJ2-1,.,CASSSTVSTYNEQFF,TGTGCCAGCAGCTCGACAGTTTCAACCTACAATGAGCAGTTCTTC
TRBV29-1,few,TRBJ2-1,.,CSVTLGYNEQFF,TGCAGCGTTACTCTAGGCTACAATGAGCAGTTCTTC
TRBV12-3/TRBV12-4,once,TRBJ2-1,.,CASSPDPGSYNEQFF,TGTGCCAGCAGCCCTGACCCGGGCTCCTACAATGAGCAGTTCTTC
TRBV20-1,many,TRBJ2-1,.,CSARGGVTVNEQFF,TGCAGTGCTAGGGGAGGCGTGACGGTCAATGAGCAGTTCTTC
TRBV15,few,TRBJ1-2,.,CATSELRVTENYGYTF,TGTGCCACCAGCGAACTGAGAGTGACTGAAAACTATGGCTACACCTTC